These T cell receptor beta chains were read from a single sample in a study of cytomegalovirus exposure and HLA in healthy donors. Only in-frame clones appear in the TCRdb table, and some are missing; sequencing was by immunoSEQ multiplex PCR. The sample contains a few hundred thousand clones, around nine tenths of which appear only once. The sample taken for sequencing was PBMCs. The receptor source for this set is a woman under 30 in good health and CMV-seronegative. Each CDR3 is given with its conserved first and last residue. The D gene is left open where the match is weak. The size field is filled for only some rows; it gives once, few, many or a size class.

d_gene: TRBD2
abundance: NA
j_gene: TRBJ2-1
v_gene: TRBV11-3
CDR3nt: TGTGCCAGCAGCTTAAGGACTAGCGGAGCCTACAATGAGCAGTTCTTC
CDR3aa: CASSLRTSGAYNEQFF

d_gene: TRBD2
abundance: NA
j_gene: TRBJ2-7
v_gene: TRBV19
CDR3nt: TGTGCCAGTAGTATCCTACCTCGCCCGACTAGCACTAACACCTACGAGCAGTACTTC
CDR3aa: CASSILPRPTSTNTYEQYF

d_gene: TRBD2
abundance: NA
j_gene: TRBJ2-3
v_gene: TRBV7-2
CDR3nt: TGTGCCAGCAGCTCCCGACTAGCGGGAACCACAGATACGCAGTATTTT
CDR3aa: CASSSRLAGTTDTQYF

d_gene: NA
abundance: NA
j_gene: TRBJ2-3
v_gene: TRBV5-4
CDR3nt: TGTGCCAGCAGCTTGGACGGCGGTAGCACAGATACGCAGTATTTT
CDR3aa: CASSLDGGSTDTQYF

d_gene: TRBD2
abundance: NA
j_gene: TRBJ2-7
v_gene: TRBV5-1
CDR3nt: TGCGCCAGCAGCTACCCGGGACTAGGAGGCCCCTACGAGCAGTACTTC
CDR3aa: CASSYPGLGGPYEQYF

d_gene: TRBD1
abundance: NA
j_gene: TRBJ1-6
v_gene: TRBV7-3
CDR3nt: TGTGCCAGCAGCTTACGGACAGGGCCATCCAATAATTCACCCCTCCACTTT
CDR3aa: CASSLRTGPSNNSPLHF

d_gene: TRBD1
abundance: once
j_gene: TRBJ1-2
v_gene: TRBV6-5
CDR3nt: TGTGCCAGCAGTTACGGACAGGGGGCTGTTGGCTACACCTTC
CDR3aa: CASSYGQGAVGYTF

d_gene: TRBD2
abundance: NA
j_gene: TRBJ2-7
v_gene: TRBV9
CDR3nt: TGTGCCAGCAGCGCGAGCGGGACTCTACTTGATGAGCAGTACTTC
CDR3aa: CASSASGTLLDEQYF

d_gene: NA
abundance: NA
j_gene: TRBJ2-7
v_gene: TRBV6-1
CDR3nt: TGTGCCAGCAGGGACAGCTACGAGCAGTACTTC
CDR3aa: CASRDSYEQYF

d_gene: NA
abundance: NA
j_gene: TRBJ1-5
v_gene: TRBV30
CDR3nt: TGTGCCTGGAGTGTAGAGAGAGATCAGCCCCAGCATTTT
CDR3aa: CAWSVERDQPQHF

d_gene: NA
abundance: NA
j_gene: TRBJ2-3
v_gene: TRBV19
CDR3nt: TGTGCCAGTAGTACTGGGACTCCAAGAACAGATACGCAGTATTTT
CDR3aa: CASSTGTPRTDTQYF

d_gene: NA
abundance: NA
j_gene: TRBJ2-7
v_gene: TRBV5-1
CDR3nt: TGCGCCAGCAGCTTGAGGTTCCAGGGAAGCTACGAGCAGTACTTC
CDR3aa: CASSLRFQGSYEQYF

d_gene: TRBD2
abundance: NA
j_gene: TRBJ2-5
v_gene: TRBV13
CDR3nt: TGTGCCAGCAGCTTCACCGGGACTAGCGCGGAAGAGACCCAGTACTTC
CDR3aa: CASSFTGTSAEETQYF

d_gene: TRBD2
abundance: NA
j_gene: TRBJ2-1
v_gene: TRBV10-3
CDR3nt: TGTGCCATCAGCGAATCCGGGACTAGGGGTGAGCAGTTCTTC
CDR3aa: CAISESGTRGEQFF

d_gene: TRBD2
abundance: once
j_gene: TRBJ2-7
v_gene: TRBV9
CDR3nt: TGTGCCAGCAGCGTAGGGGCTAGCGGGAGGGTCCACGAGCAGTACTTC
CDR3aa: CASSVGASGRVHEQYF

d_gene: TRBD1
abundance: NA
j_gene: TRBJ2-7
v_gene: TRBV6-1
CDR3nt: TGTGCCAGCAGTGAAGGCGAGAGGACAGGGTGGTTCGAGCAGTACTTC
CDR3aa: CASSEGERTGWFEQYF

d_gene: NA
abundance: once
j_gene: TRBJ2-1
v_gene: TRBV30
CDR3nt: TGTGCCTGGGACTACGGGACTTACAATGAGCAGTTCTTC
CDR3aa: CAWDYGTYNEQFF

d_gene: TRBD2
abundance: NA
j_gene: TRBJ2-7
v_gene: TRBV6-6
CDR3nt: TGTGCCACCCTAGCGGGAGGGAGGTACGAGCAGTACTTC
CDR3aa: CATLAGGRYEQYF

d_gene: NA
abundance: NA
j_gene: TRBJ1-1
v_gene: TRBV14
CDR3nt: TGTGCCAGCAGCCAGGCTACCGGGGGGAACACTGAAGCTTTCTTT
CDR3aa: CASSQATGGNTEAFF

d_gene: NA
abundance: NA
j_gene: TRBJ1-5
v_gene: TRBV30
CDR3nt: TGTGCCTGGAGTGTACGCAGGGGCAATCAGCCCCAGCATTTT
CDR3aa: CAWSVRRGNQPQHF

d_gene: NA
abundance: once
j_gene: TRBJ2-7
v_gene: TRBV27
CDR3nt: TGTGCCAGCAGTAGGACACCTCCATCGTACGAGCAGTACTTC
CDR3aa: CASSRTPPSYEQYF

d_gene: TRBD2
abundance: NA
j_gene: TRBJ2-1
v_gene: TRBV27
CDR3nt: TGTGCCAGCAGTCCGAGTAGCGGGAGCTCCTACAATGAGCAGTTCTTC
CDR3aa: CASSPSSGSSYNEQFF

d_gene: NA
abundance: NA
j_gene: TRBJ2-7
v_gene: TRBV21-1
CDR3nt: TGTGCCAGCAGCAATCAGACACCATACGAGCAGTACTTC
CDR3aa: CASSNQTPYEQYF

d_gene: NA
abundance: NA
j_gene: TRBJ2-7
v_gene: TRBV11-2
CDR3nt: TGTGCCAGCAGCTTAGACCGGGAACACTTCCTAAGAGGCGAGCAGTACTTC
CDR3aa: CASSLDREHFLRGEQYF

d_gene: NA
abundance: NA
j_gene: TRBJ1-2
v_gene: TRBV10-2
CDR3nt: TGCGCCAGCACCCTACCAGGCGCTCACTATGGCTACACCTTC
CDR3aa: CASTLPGAHYGYTF

d_gene: NA
abundance: NA
j_gene: TRBJ1-5
v_gene: TRBV11-2
CDR3nt: TGTGCCAGCAGCTTAGGAGCGGCGGTGGATCAGCCCCAGCATTTT
CDR3aa: CASSLGAAVDQPQHF

d_gene: NA
abundance: NA
j_gene: TRBJ2-1
v_gene: TRBV2
CDR3nt: TGTGCCAGCAGTGTTTTCGCAACTAGGGTATCCTACAATGAGCAGTTCTTC
CDR3aa: CASSVFATRVSYNEQFF

d_gene: TRBD2
abundance: NA
j_gene: TRBJ2-5
v_gene: TRBV11-1
CDR3nt: TGTGCCAGCAGCTCACCCCGGGACGGGAGGGGAGAGACCCAGTACTTC
CDR3aa: CASSSPRDGRGETQYF

d_gene: TRBD1
abundance: NA
j_gene: TRBJ2-2
v_gene: TRBV5-1
CDR3nt: TGCGCCAGCAGTCTGGGACAGCCGAACACCGGGGAGCTGTTTTTT
CDR3aa: CASSLGQPNTGELFF

d_gene: TRBD1
abundance: NA
j_gene: TRBJ2-2
v_gene: TRBV10-1
CDR3nt: TGCGCCAGCAGTGAGCCTACCCCCGGGACAGGGGGCTTCACCGGGGAGCTGTTTTTT
CDR3aa: CASSEPTPGTGGFTGELFF

d_gene: NA
abundance: NA
j_gene: TRBJ2-7
v_gene: TRBV7-9
CDR3nt: TGTGCCATCCTAACGAGGACCTACGAGCAGTACTTC
CDR3aa: CAILTRTYEQYF

d_gene: NA
abundance: NA
j_gene: TRBJ2-6
v_gene: TRBV7-3
CDR3nt: TGTGCCAGCAGCTTAGCAACACCTGGGGCCAACGTCCTGACTTTC
CDR3aa: CASSLATPGANVLTF

d_gene: TRBD1
abundance: NA
j_gene: TRBJ1-1
v_gene: TRBV19
CDR3nt: TGTGCCAGTAGGCCGCCGGGACAGCCGGCTGAAGCTTTCTTT
CDR3aa: CASRPPGQPAEAFF

d_gene: TRBD2
abundance: NA
j_gene: TRBJ2-4
v_gene: TRBV6-6
CDR3nt: TGTGCCAGCAGTTCTCCTAGCGGGAATAATGAAAACATTCAGTACTTC
CDR3aa: CASSSPSGNNENIQYF

d_gene: TRBD1
abundance: NA
j_gene: TRBJ1-3
v_gene: TRBV6-1
CDR3nt: TGTGCCAGCAGTGTCGACAGGGGCACTGGAAACACCATATATTTT
CDR3aa: CASSVDRGTGNTIYF

d_gene: NA
abundance: NA
j_gene: TRBJ2-7
v_gene: TRBV29-1
CDR3nt: TGCAGCGTAAGGAGGGGCTGGAACTACGAGCAGTACTTC
CDR3aa: CSVRRGWNYEQYF